This entry lists 28 T cell receptor beta chains sequenced from one sample in a study of a mutant IDH1 vaccine in newly diagnosed glioma (dated by TCRdb to the early 2020s). Interpreted using the paper, the time point label stands for: week 47, end of study. A 20-mer mutant IDH1 peptide at 300 micrograms in Montanide made up each vaccine dose, which was injected subcutaneously together with topical imiquimod. Preparation of the library involved the immunoSEQ multiplex PCR assay. TCRdb carries this immuneACCESS record with in-frame sequences only. Its versions omit some clonotypes, under half of them owing to an unresolved V gene in the studies checked, with the rest unexplained. The sample includes over 30,000 clones, with 85% to 90% observed a single time. The ten biggest clones cover around 11% of the sample. What these receptors recognize is not known. The sequencing here drew on PBMCs, taken from a glioma patient whose treatment included an IDH1 peptide vaccine. These receptor sequences come from a young woman with glioma.

A single count supports this clone. The V gene is TRBV9, the J gene TRBJ2-5, with D perhaps assigned TRBD1 or TRBD2 (6 bases each). Germline V lookup: CDR1 SGDLS, CDR2 YYNGEE. Trimming took off 5 bases at V and 5 bases at J, with 16 bases between the two ends. CDR3 size: 14 residues. CDR3 sequence reads: CASSRGWGEETQYF. The CDR3 nucleotides read TGTGCCAGCAGTAGGGGGTGGGGGGAGGAGACCCAGTACTTC.

This chain links TRBV5-1 with TRBJ2-5; D gene ambiguous. The CDR3 runs 11 residues. V lost 7 bases and J lost 7, with 11 bases in between. Germline assignment: CDR1 SGHRS and CDR2 YFSETQ. This CDR3 is CASASRGTQYF. The CDR3 coding sequence is TGCGCCAGCGCCTCTCGAGGGACCCAGTACTTC.

The chain employs TRBV4-1 and TRBJ1-1; 8 bases line up with TRBD1. There are 15 residues in the CDR3. V shed 2 bases and J 7 bases; nucleotides not matched to a gene: 9. Germline V gives CDR1 MGHRA, CDR2 YSYEKL. The DNA for the CDR3 is TGCGCCAGCAGCCAAATCTGGGGGGACAGGTATGAAGCTTTCTTT. Protein: CASSQIWGDRYEAFF.

This clone occurred once. This chain links TRBV6-6 with TRBJ2-5; possible D gene TRBD2, 5 bases. The CDR3 sequence is 11 residues long. The germline gives CDR1 MNHNY, CDR2 SVGAGI (reference sequence). Trimming pared 7 bases from V and 3 bases from J, leaving 6 bases between. DNA of the CDR3: TGTGCCAGCATGCGGGAAGAGACCCAGTACTTC. It translates to CASMREETQYF.

The J gene is TRBJ2-7, the V gene TRBV21-1; TRBD1 is taken as the D call from the table, unchecked against the DNA. TRBV21-1 is given as a pseudogene. The CDR3 runs to 16 residues. DNA for the CDR3: TGTGCCAGTTACTACCTTACAGGGGCACTCACCTACGAGCAGTACTTC. Amino acids: CASYYLTGALTYEQYF.

The J gene is TRBJ1-2, the V gene TRBV5-1; tentatively, D is TRBD1 (5 bases). Germline V gives CDR1 SGHRS, CDR2 YFSETQ. V lost 0 bases and J 3 bases, leaving 6 bases between the germline ends. The CDR3 contains 13 residues. The CDR3 protein is CASSLGGDYGYTF. DNA of the CDR3: TGCGCCAGCAGCTTGGGAGGGGACTATGGCTACACCTTC.

This chain joins TRBV5-6 and TRBJ2-7; a weak D match, TRBD2 (6 bases). Germline CDR1 is SGHDT and CDR2 is YYEEEE. The CDR3 has 12 amino acids. Trimming took 4 bases from V and 4 from J, leaving 9 bases between them. The chain's CDR3 is CASSAGLYEQYF. In nucleotides, the CDR3 is TGTGCCAGCAGCGCGGGGCTTTACGAGCAGTACTTC.

This clone was seen more than once but under ten times. The CDR3 DNA is TGTGCCAGCAGCTGGGACGGAAGCTCCTATAATTCACCCCTCCACTTT. Amino acid sequence: CASSWDGSSYNSPLHF. This rearrangement joins TRBV5-6 to TRBJ1-6; D might be TRBD1 (5 bases). CDR1 is SGHDT, CDR2 YYEEEE, per germline. Trimming took off 3 bases at V and 0 bases at J, with 10 bases between the two ends. This CDR3 is built from 16 residues. The full variable domain, completed using reference TRBV5-6 and TRBJ1-6, is DAGVTQSPTHLIKTRGQQVTLRCSPKSGHDTVSWYQQALGQGPQFIFQYYEEEERQRGNFPDRFSGHQFPNYSSELNVNALLLGDSALYLCASSWDGSSYNSPLHFGNGTRLTVT.

V is TRBV10-1 and J is TRBJ2-7; D not resolved. The V end was cut by 2 bases, the J end by 2 bases, with 7 bases between. Germline assignment: CDR1 WNHNN and CDR2 SYGVQD (reference sequence). The CDR3 length is 13 residues. CDR3 residues: CASSERTTYEQYF. In DNA form, the CDR3 reads TGCGCCAGCAGTGAGCGTACTACCTACGAGCAGTACTTC.

The CDR3: CASSSPTISYEQYF. The DNA of the CDR3 is TGCGCCAGCAGCTCCCCGACGATCTCCTACGAGCAGTACTTC. This sequence joins TRBV5-1 and TRBJ2-7; D gene ambiguous. Germline CDR1 reads SGHRS; CDR2 reads YFSETQ. The CDR3 loop spans 14 amino acids. The germline V and J ends were trimmed by 3 bases and 0 bases, with 10 bases remaining between them. The whole variable domain, remainder taken from reference TRBV5-1 and TRBJ2-7, is KAGVTQTPRYLIKTRGQQVTLSCSPISGHRSVSWYQQTPGQGLQFLFEYFSETQRNKGNFPGRFSGRQFSNSRSEMNVSTLELGDSALYLCASSSPTISYEQYFGPGTRLTVT.

The chain joins TRBV7-9 to TRBJ1-1; D is ambiguous. There are 14 residues in the CDR3. Trimming stripped 2 bases from V and 4 bases from J, with 11 bases between. Germline assignment: CDR1 SEHNR and CDR2 FQNEAQ (reference sequence). The DNA for the CDR3 is TGTGCCAGCAGCTTACCGTGGAGGAGCACTGAAGCTTTCTTT. Its protein is CASSLPWRSTEAFF.

The V gene is TRBV29-1, the J gene TRBJ1-1; D call uncertain. Germline V CDR1 and CDR2: SQVTM, ANQGSEA. V lost 4 bases and J 1 base, leaving 4 bases between the germline ends. The CDR3 runs 11 residues. The CDR3 nucleotides read TGCAGCGTTGGACAGAACACTGAAGCTTTCTTT. Translated, it gives CSVGQNTEAFF.

The chain couples TRBV18 to TRBJ1-4; D unclear. In germline, CDR1 is KGHSH, CDR2 LQKENI. Trimming removed 6 bases at V and 4 bases at J, with 9 bases between. This CDR3 contains 13 residues. CDR3 loop: CASSKGNNEKLFF. The CDR3 DNA follows: TGTGCCAGCTCTAAAGGGAATAATGAAAAACTGTTTTTT.

The chain's CDR3 is CASTPGRITGELFF. The DNA of the CDR3 is TGTGCCAGCACCCCCGGAAGGATCACCGGGGAGCTGTTTTTT. The rearrangement joins TRBV7-2 to TRBJ2-2; D is unclear. The CDR3 has 14 amino acids. V was shortened by 7 bases and J by 4 bases, with 13 bases between the two germline ends. Germline-derived CDR1 and CDR2 are SGHTA and FQGNSA.

The chain is built from TRBV19 and TRBJ1-5, with TRBD1 as a possible D gene (5 bases). V was trimmed by 5 bases and J by 2 bases, leaving 22 bases between them. Germline CDR1 and CDR2: LNHDA and SQIVND (reference sequence). The CDR3 contains 18 residues. The CDR3 loop is CASSFDPGATSGNQPQHF. In nucleotides, the CDR3 is TGTGCCAGTAGTTTCGACCCCGGGGCCACAAGTGGCAATCAGCCCCAGCATTTT.

V is TRBV10-3 and J is TRBJ1-1; TRBD1 is a possible D gene (6 bases). Looked up from germline, CDR1 is ENHRY and CDR2 is SYGVKD. V was pared by 2 bases and J by 4 bases, with 11 bases between. The CDR3 extends over 14 amino acids. The CDR3 loop is CAISETGSGTEAFF. Written as DNA, the CDR3 is TGTGCCATCAGTGAGACAGGGTCGGGCACTGAAGCTTTCTTT.

CDR3 in DNA: TGTGCCAGCAGCTTGTGGGGGGAGACCCAGTACTTC. It translates to CASSLWGETQYF. This chain connects TRBV5-4 to TRBJ2-5, with D tentatively TRBD1 or TRBD2 (5 bases each). The CDR3 has 12 amino acids. The germline V and J ends were trimmed by 1 base and 5 bases, with 6 bases remaining between them. Germline V gives CDR1 SGHNT, CDR2 YYREEE (reference sequence).

The chain combines TRBV6-1 with TRBJ2-5, with D maybe TRBD2 (5 bases). The CDR3 extends over 13 amino acids. Germline V gives CDR1 MNHNS, CDR2 SASEGT. V was cut by 0 bases and J by 5 bases, with 7 bases left in between. CDR3 protein: CASSEAPGETQYF. CDR3 sequence (DNA): TGTGCCAGCAGTGAAGCGCCGGGGGAGACCCAGTACTTC.

This chain connects TRBV4-1 to TRBJ2-3, with unresolved D. The CDR3 is made up of 11 amino acids. V lost 1 base, J lost 5 bases, and 1 base lay in between. The germline CDR1 and CDR2 sequences are MGHRA and YSYEKL. CDR3 sequence: CASSQGDTQYF. The CDR3 nucleotides read TGCGCCAGCAGCCAAGGAGATACGCAGTATTTT.

In regard to this clone: The germline gene is not matched at one end of the junction; a read error may be the cause. This chain connects TRBV9 to TRBJ1-1; 7 bases match TRBD1. This CDR3 region has 16 residues. CDR1 is SGDLS, CDR2 YYNGEE, per germline. CDR3 DNA sequence: TGTGCCAGCAGCGTGGAAGGGGGCGTTCTGAACACCGAAGCTTTCTTT. Protein sequence: CASSVEGGVLNTEAFF.

This chain uses TRBV19 with TRBJ1-5; no reliable D call. The germline CDR1 and CDR2 sequences are LNHDA and SQIVND (reference sequence). The V end was cut by 7 bases, the J end by 3 bases, with 16 bases between. The CDR3 has 15 amino acids. The CDR3 DNA follows: TGTGCCAGTAAATTGGCAGGAGAACTCAATCAGCCCCAGCATTTT. The encoded protein is CASKLAGELNQPQHF.

The chain carries TRBV6-6 and TRBJ1-1, with D possibly matching TRBD1 (6 bases). Germline V gene lookup returns CDR1 MNHNY and CDR2 SVGAGI (reference sequence). The CDR3 extends over 13 amino acids. V was trimmed by 6 bases and J by 8 bases, leaving 16 bases between them. The CDR3 DNA sequence: TGTGCCAGCAGACTTACCGGGACAATCGAAGCTTTCTTT. It encodes CASRLTGTIEAFF.

This chain connects TRBV6-1 to TRBJ1-5, with D maybe TRBD1 (5 bases). V was cut by 3 bases and J by 6 bases, with 12 bases left in between. The CDR3 is 14 residues long. Germline V gene data show CDR1 as MNHNS and CDR2 as SASEGT. The CDR3 sequence: CASSERGGAQPQHF. DNA for the CDR3: TGTGCCAGCAGTGAGAGGGGAGGCGCTCAGCCCCAGCATTTT.

The rearrangement joins TRBV2 to TRBJ2-2; D not certain. CDR1 SNHLY and CDR2 FYNNEI come from the germline V gene. This CDR3 is built from 12 residues. V was pared by 1 base and J by 6 bases, with 3 bases between. CDR3 residues: CASSEGPGELFF. CDR3 nucleotide sequence: TGTGCCAGCAGTGAAGGGCCCGGGGAGCTGTTTTTT.

The chain has TRBV5-1 and TRBJ2-1; 7 bases are shared with TRBD1. After removal of 3 bases from V and 9 bases from J, the junction contained 3 bases not matched to a gene. In germline, CDR1 is SGHRS, CDR2 YFSETQ. The CDR3 is 12 amino acids. CDR3 sequence: CASSYRGAEQFF. CDR3 sequence (DNA): TGCGCCAGCAGCTACAGGGGAGCTGAGCAGTTCTTC.

The chain joins TRBV5-1 to TRBJ1-1; D is perhaps TRBD1 (6 bases). V gave up 3 bases and J gave up 2 bases, with 20 bases separating them. CDR3 size: 17 residues. Germline V CDR1 and CDR2: SGHRS, YFSETQ. The CDR3 reads CASSWTMYTGINTEAFF. The CDR3 coding sequence is TGCGCCAGCAGCTGGACCATGTACACAGGGATTAACACTGAAGCTTTCTTT.

The V gene is TRBV5-1, the J gene TRBJ1-1; tentatively, D is TRBD1 (6 bases). Trimming pared 0 bases from V and 1 base from J, leaving 13 bases between. This CDR3 comprises 16 residues. The germline gives CDR1 SGHRS, CDR2 YFSETQ. The CDR3 bases are TGCGCCAGCAGCTTGGAATATCAGGGGCAGAACACTGAAGCTTTCTTT. Protein: CASSLEYQGQNTEAFF.

V gene TRBV5-4 combines with J gene TRBJ1-1; no reliable D call. From germline, CDR1 is SGHNT and CDR2 YYREEE (reference sequence). CDR3 length equals 11 residues. The V gene lost 2 bases and the J gene lost 4 bases, with 3 bases spanning the gap. This CDR3 is CASSLSTEAFF. The DNA of the CDR3 is TGTGCCAGCAGCTTAAGCACTGAAGCTTTCTTT.